This is a list of T cell receptor beta chains from one sample in a study of post-analysis software for immune sequencing data. TCRdb fed the PCR reads into MiXCR, producing one record per CDR3 protein. The sample records roughly 800,000 distinct CDR3 sequences, about half being singletons. Sequenced material: blood. These receptors all stem from a girl aged 5-17 years with multiple sclerosis. Each CDR3 is given without its conserved first and last residue. Each record gives: clone size, J gene, V gene, CDR3 protein. Only some rows state a clone size, as once, few, many or a class for expanded clones.

>-|TRBJ1-5|TRBV7-2
ASSSGWNQPQH
>-|TRBJ2-2|TRBV5-1
ASSLDSTTGELF
>-|TRBJ2-2|TRBV11-2
ASSLGLAGPGELF
>-|TRBJ1-5|TRBV20-1
SARSGGPSNQPQH
>-|-|TRBV20-1
SAGTGGIYEQY
>once|TRBJ2-1|TRBV4-3
ASSPGRGLSYNEQF
>-|TRBJ2-3|TRBV5-8
ASSLGLGLAGTDTQY
>-|TRBJ2-5|TRBV27
ASSSGTSYRETQY
>-|TRBJ2-1|TRBV4-3
ASSQDALTPNEQF
>-|TRBJ1-2|TRBV6-5
ASSKSGTGSYGYT
>once|TRBJ2-3|TRBV11-2
ASSSKGRWDTQY
>-|TRBJ1-1|TRBV30
AWSGTGGITEAF
>few|TRBJ2-1|TRBV12-3/TRBV12-4
ASSLRLARNEQF
>-|TRBJ1-2|TRBV18
ASSPSPGGGADGYT
>-|TRBJ2-7|TRBV6-4
ASMGLAGFYYEQY
>-|TRBJ2-1|TRBV12-3/TRBV12-4
ASSTLEAGEEQF
>-|TRBJ2-5|TRBV20-1
SALGVGSGHIQETQY
>few|TRBJ2-7|TRBV7-2
ASSFRGGQGKQY
>few|TRBJ2-7|TRBV10-3
AAQGGIQYEQY
>-|TRBJ2-3|TRBV6-5
ASSSPGLAEGGDTQY
>-|TRBJ1-2|TRBV5-1
ASSRDGQGGGYGYT
>few|TRBJ1-1|TRBV4-2
ASSPRVRGTEAF
>-|TRBJ2-7|TRBV4-1
ASSPGQFHEQY
>few|TRBJ2-1|TRBV24-1
ATSDASGSSYNEQF
>-|TRBJ2-1|TRBV4-3
ASSQGSSPYNEQF
>few|TRBJ1-1|TRBV4-1
ASSQDPGQGAMNTEAF
>few|TRBJ1-6|TRBV5-1
ASSPDGGGTNSPLH
>few|TRBJ1-2|TRBV9
ASSTKGHGYT
>-|TRBJ2-3|TRBV12-3/TRBV12-4
ASSYYPGPDPTDTQY
>-|TRBJ1-2|TRBV12-3/TRBV12-4
ASTRTGPSYGYT
>-|TRBJ2-1|TRBV7-2
ASSPGVGARGEQF
>many|TRBJ2-5|TRBV3-1
ASSQGLAAGDQETQY
>-|TRBJ1-6|TRBV11-2
ASSRQGDNSPLH
>-|TRBJ1-2|TRBV9
ASSVGGDLWDGYT
>few|TRBJ2-5|TRBV7-2
ASSLNKGETQY
>few|TRBJ1-4|TRBV12-3/TRBV12-4
ASSSPGTGGEKLF
>-|TRBJ2-3|TRBV12-3/TRBV12-4
ASSLKAGTGKRSTDTQY
>-|-|TRBV2
ASTEEGLYEQY
>-|TRBJ2-6|TRBV12-3/TRBV12-4
ASRPASAGANVLT
>-|TRBJ2-1|TRBV4-1
ASSWSGDEQF
>-|TRBJ2-1|TRBV3-1
ASSHGTSGDNEQF